Following are 7 T cell receptor beta chains from one sample sequenced in a study of post-analysis software for immune sequencing data. Overall study findings and caveats: The five TRBV segments detected at higher frequency in patients than in controls included TRBV5-6, TRBV5-1 and TRBV20-1.

Their recognized antigens are unknown. Included in the TCR beta cDNA libraries were unique molecular identifiers. Via MiXCR, TCRdb re-called the PCR reads, giving one row per CDR3 protein. The sample includes roughly 800,000 distinct CDR3 sequences, approximately 53% seen only once; the top ten take 4.6%. The sample was blood. These receptors were obtained from a girl under 18 with multiple sclerosis.

The CDR3 region has the DNA TGCAGTGCCCAGGGGCGGGGTAGCGGGAGTTACGAGCAGTACTTC. This encodes CSAQGRGSGSYEQYF. This chain joins TRBV20-1 and TRBJ2-5; TRBD2 aligns across 9 bases. The DNA end is more similar to TRBJ2-7, so the J call may be wrong. Per germline, CDR1 DFQATT and CDR2 SNEGSKA (reference sequence). CDR3 length: 15 amino acids.

The chain is built from TRBV20-1 and TRBJ2-5; 7 bases match TRBD2. The better agreement between TRBJ2-7 and the DNA end casts doubt on the J call. The V gene's germline CDR1 is DFQATT and CDR2 SNEGSKA (reference sequence). The CDR3 is 15 residues long. The CDR3 DNA is TGCAGTGCTCCGGTACCGGCTAGCGGACGCTACGAGCAGTACTTC. It is translated as CSAPVPASGRYEQYF.

In this sample, this clonotype turned up a few times. V and J are TRBV7-9 and TRBJ2-7; TRBD1 agrees at 8 bases. CDR3 length: 14 amino acids. The ends lost 5 bases at V and 3 bases at J; junction bases unmatched: 6. Germline V gene sequence: CDR1 SEHNR, CDR2 FQNEAQ (reference sequence). The CDR3 DNA reads TGTGCCAGCAGCCCGGGACAGGCGGACTACGAGCAGTACTTC. The encoded protein is CASSPGQADYEQYF.

The V gene is TRBV29-1, the J gene TRBJ2-3, with a tentative D call TRBD1 (6 bases). V lost 6 bases and J 2 bases, leaving 12 bases between the germline ends. CDR3 length equals 13 residues. Germline V CDR1 and CDR2: SQVTM, ANQGSEA. The CDR3 region is CSVQGRLTDTQYF. CDR3 DNA: TGCAGCGTACAGGGCCGACTCACAGATACGCAGTATTTT.

The V and J genes are TRBV25-1 and TRBJ2-4, with unresolved D. The DNA end is more similar to TRBJ2-7, so the J call may be wrong. In germline, CDR1 is MGHDK, CDR2 SYGVNS. This CDR3 is 14 amino acids long. CDR3 amino acids: CASSEHGYLHEQYF. For the CDR3, the DNA is TGTGCCAGCAGTGAGCATGGATATCTCCACGAGCAGTACTTC.

This chain uses TRBV9 with TRBJ2-6; no reliable D call. Trimming shortened V by 2 bases and J by 4 bases, and 4 bases separated the two germline ends. Germline V gene data show CDR1 as SGDLS and CDR2 as YYNGEE. This CDR3 spans 13 amino acids. The CDR3, as DNA: TGTGCCAGCAGCGTTAGGGGGGCCAACGTCCTGACTTTC. Its protein product is CASSVRGANVLTF.

The V call is TRBV12-3 or TRBV12-4, the J call TRBJ1-1; D remains ambiguous. CDR3 length equals 13 residues. V was trimmed by 5 bases and J by 5 bases, leaving 12 bases between them. CDR3 coding DNA: TGTGCCAGCAGTCCCCGTGGAGAAACTGAAGCTTTCTTT. It translates to CASSPRGETEAFF.